This T cell receptor beta chain originates from a study of T cell changes during pregnancy in multiple sclerosis. This table comes from immunoSEQ multiplex PCR, and its TCRdb copy is limited to in-frame clones, with some not included. The sample consists of 80,000 to 95,000 clones, 93% of them appearing once. This CDR3 spans 14 amino acids. V was pared by 5 bases and J by 4 bases, with 8 bases of the junction left unmatched. Germline loops: CDR1 SGHTA, CDR2 FQGNSA. This chain joins TRBV7-2 and TRBJ2-7, with 7 bases fitting TRBD1. This TCR was sampled from a female donor in good health, enrolled as a control in a pregnancy study. Sequenced material: peripheral blood, taken in the third trimester of pregnancy. The CDR3 loop is CASSRRGGAYEQYF. The CDR3, as DNA: TGTGCCAGCAGCCGTCGAGGGGGCGCATACGAGCAGTACTTC.